This T cell receptor (beta chain) was sequenced in a study of shared clonotypes between healthy human individuals. The table came from immunoSEQ multiplex PCR; TCRdb's copy has only in-frame clones and leaves some out. The sample records approximately 1.4 million clones, 98% being singletons. Study-wide results and caveats: Memory subsets had estimated richness that was generally smaller than that of naive subsets.

This clone was detected once. Its specificity is not known. V dropped 5 bases and J dropped 3 bases, with 14 bases sitting between them. The CDR3 sequence is 14 residues long. The germline V gene encodes CDR1 MNHEY and CDR2 SVGAGI. The TCR originated in a man under 40 in good health. The V and J genes are TRBV6-5 and TRBJ2-7; D is perhaps TRBD2 (6 bases). Sequenced: naive CD4+ T cells sorted from blood. The subset was: CD45RA+ positively selected. CDR3 in DNA: TGTGCCAGCAGTCACGCTAGCGACCGCTACGAGCAGTACTTC. It translates to CASSHASDRYEQYF.